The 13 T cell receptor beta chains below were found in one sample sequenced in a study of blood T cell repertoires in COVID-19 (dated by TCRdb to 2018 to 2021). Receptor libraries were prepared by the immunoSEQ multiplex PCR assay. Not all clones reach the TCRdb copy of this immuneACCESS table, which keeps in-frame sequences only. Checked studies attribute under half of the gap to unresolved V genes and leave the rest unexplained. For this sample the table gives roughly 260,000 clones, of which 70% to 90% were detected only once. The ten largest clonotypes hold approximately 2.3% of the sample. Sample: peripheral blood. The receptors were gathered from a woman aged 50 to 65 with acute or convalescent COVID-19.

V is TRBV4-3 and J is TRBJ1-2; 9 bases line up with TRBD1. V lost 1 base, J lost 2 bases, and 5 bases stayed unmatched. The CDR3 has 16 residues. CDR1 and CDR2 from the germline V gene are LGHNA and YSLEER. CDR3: CASSQASGQGNYGYTF. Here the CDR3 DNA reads TGCGCCAGCAGCCAAGCATCAGGACAGGGGAACTATGGCTACACCTTC.

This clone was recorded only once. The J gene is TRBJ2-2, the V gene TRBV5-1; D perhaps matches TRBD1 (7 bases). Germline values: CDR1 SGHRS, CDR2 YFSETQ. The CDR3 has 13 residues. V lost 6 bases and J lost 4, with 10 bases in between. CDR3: CASNQGGTGELFF. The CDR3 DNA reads TGCGCCAGCAATCAGGGGGGCACCGGGGAGCTGTTTTTT.

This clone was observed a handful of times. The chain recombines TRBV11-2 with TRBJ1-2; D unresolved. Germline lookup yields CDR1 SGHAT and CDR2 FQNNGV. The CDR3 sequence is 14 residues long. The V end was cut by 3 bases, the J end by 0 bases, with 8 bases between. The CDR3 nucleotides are TGTGCCAGCAGCTTCCGGGGTTCTAACTATGGCTACACCTTC. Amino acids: CASSFRGSNYGYTF.

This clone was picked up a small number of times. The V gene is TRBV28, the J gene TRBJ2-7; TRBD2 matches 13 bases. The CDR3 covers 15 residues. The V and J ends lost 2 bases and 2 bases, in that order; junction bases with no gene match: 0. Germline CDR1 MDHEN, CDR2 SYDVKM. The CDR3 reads CASSLGLAGAYEQYF. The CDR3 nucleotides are TGTGCCAGCAGTTTAGGACTAGCGGGAGCCTACGAGCAGTACTTC.

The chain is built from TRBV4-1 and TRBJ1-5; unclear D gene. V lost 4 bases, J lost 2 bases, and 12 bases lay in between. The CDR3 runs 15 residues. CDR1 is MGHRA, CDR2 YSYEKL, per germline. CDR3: CASSRSGHGNQPQHF. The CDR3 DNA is TGCGCCAGCAGCCGTAGTGGGCATGGCAATCAGCCCCAGCATTTT.

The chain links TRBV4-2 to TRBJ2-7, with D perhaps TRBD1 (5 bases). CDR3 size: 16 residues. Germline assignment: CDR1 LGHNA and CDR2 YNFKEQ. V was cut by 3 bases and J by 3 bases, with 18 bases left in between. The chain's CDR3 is CASSQEGQLRIYEQYF. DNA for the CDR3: TGTGCCAGCAGCCAGGAAGGACAACTTCGTATCTACGAGCAGTACTTC.

In DNA form, the CDR3 reads TGTGCCAGCACCGGACGGCAGGGTATATACTCACCCCTCCACTTT. This encodes CASTGRQGIYSPLHF. The chain uses TRBV28 and TRBJ1-6; a possible D gene is TRBD1 (5 bases). This CDR3 region has 15 residues. Germline V lookup: CDR1 MDHEN, CDR2 SYDVKM. V lost 7 bases and J lost 10, with 20 bases in between.

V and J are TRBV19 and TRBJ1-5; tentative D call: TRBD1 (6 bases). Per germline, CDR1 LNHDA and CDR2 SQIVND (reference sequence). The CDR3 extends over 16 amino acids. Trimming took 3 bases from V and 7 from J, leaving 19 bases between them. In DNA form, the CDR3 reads TGTGCCAGTAGTATTACCCCAACAGGGCGAGGACAGCCCCAGCATTTT. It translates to CASSITPTGRGQPQHF.

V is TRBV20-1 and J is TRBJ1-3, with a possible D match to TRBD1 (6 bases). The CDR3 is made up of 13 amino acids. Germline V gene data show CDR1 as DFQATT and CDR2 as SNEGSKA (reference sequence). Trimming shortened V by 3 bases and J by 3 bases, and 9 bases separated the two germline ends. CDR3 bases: TGCAGTGCTAGTACAGGGAGTGGAAACACCATATATTTT. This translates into CSASTGSGNTIYF.

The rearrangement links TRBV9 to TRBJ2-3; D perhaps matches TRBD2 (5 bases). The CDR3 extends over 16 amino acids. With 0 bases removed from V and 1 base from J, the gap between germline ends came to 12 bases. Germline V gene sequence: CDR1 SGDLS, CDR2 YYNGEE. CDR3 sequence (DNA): TGTGCCAGCAGCGTAGTCACGGGGTGGGGCACAGATACGCAGTATTTT. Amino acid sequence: CASSVVTGWGTDTQYF. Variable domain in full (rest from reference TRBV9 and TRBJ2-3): DSGVTQTPKHLITATGQRVTLRCSPRSGDLSVYWYQQSLDQGLQFLIQYYNGEERAKGNILERFSAQQFPDLHSELNLSSLELGDSALYFCASSVVTGWGTDTQYFGPGTRLTVL.

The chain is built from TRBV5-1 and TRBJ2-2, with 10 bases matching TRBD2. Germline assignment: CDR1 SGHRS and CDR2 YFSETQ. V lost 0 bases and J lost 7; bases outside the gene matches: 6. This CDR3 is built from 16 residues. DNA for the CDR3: TGCGCCAGCAGCTTGGTGAGCGGGAGGGCGAACGGGGAGCTGTTTTTT. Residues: CASSLVSGRANGELFF.

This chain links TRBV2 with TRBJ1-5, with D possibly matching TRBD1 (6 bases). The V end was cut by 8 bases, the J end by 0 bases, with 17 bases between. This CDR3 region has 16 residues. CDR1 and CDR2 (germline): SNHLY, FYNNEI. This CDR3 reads CASDRSHGRSNQPQHF. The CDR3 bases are TGTGCCAGCGACAGGAGCCATGGACGTAGCAATCAGCCCCAGCATTTT.

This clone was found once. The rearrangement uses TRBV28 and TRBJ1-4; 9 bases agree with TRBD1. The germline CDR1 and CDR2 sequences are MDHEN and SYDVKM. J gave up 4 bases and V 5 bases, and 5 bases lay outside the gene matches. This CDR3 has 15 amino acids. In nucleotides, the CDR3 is TGTGCCAGCAGTGATCCGGGACAGGGTAATGAAAAACTGTTTTTT. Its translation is CASSDPGQGNEKLFF.